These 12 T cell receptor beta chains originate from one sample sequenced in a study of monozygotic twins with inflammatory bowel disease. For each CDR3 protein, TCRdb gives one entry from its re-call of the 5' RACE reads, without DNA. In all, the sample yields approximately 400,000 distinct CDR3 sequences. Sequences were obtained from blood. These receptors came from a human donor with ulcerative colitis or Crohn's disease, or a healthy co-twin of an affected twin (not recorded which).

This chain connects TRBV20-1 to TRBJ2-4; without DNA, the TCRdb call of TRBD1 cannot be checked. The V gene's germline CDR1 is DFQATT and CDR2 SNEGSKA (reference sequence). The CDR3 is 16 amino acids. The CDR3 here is CSARDTPGLAKNIQYF.

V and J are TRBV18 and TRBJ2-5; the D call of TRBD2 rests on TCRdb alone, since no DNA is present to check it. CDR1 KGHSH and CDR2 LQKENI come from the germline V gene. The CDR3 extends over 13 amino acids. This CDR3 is CASSPSSVGTQYF.

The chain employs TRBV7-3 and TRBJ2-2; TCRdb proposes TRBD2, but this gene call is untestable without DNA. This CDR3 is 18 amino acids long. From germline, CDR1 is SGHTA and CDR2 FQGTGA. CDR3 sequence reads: CASSLRVAGGGNTGELFF.

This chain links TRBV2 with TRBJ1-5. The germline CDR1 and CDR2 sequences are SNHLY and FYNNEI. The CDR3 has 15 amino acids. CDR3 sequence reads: CASSLEGSGYQPQHF.

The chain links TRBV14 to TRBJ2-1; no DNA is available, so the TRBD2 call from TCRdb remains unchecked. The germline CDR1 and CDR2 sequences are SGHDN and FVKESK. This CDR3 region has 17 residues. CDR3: CASSQASSAGRYNEQFF.

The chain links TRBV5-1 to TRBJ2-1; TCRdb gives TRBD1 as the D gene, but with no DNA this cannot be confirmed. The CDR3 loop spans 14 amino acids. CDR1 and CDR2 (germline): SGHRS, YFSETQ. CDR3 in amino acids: CASRWGIKELEQFF.

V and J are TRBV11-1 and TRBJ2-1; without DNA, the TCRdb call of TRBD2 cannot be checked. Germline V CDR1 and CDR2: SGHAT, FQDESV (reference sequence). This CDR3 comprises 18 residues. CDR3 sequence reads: CASSSEGLAGGGYNEQFF.

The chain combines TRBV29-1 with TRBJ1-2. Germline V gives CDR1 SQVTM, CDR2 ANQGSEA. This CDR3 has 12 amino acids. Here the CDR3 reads CSVVLVSYGYTF.

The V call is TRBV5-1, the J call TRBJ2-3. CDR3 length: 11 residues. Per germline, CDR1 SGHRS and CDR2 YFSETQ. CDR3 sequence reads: CASSFANTQYF.

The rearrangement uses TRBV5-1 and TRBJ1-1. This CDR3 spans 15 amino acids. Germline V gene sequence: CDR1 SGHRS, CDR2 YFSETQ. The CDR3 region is CASSLGLAGNTEAFF.

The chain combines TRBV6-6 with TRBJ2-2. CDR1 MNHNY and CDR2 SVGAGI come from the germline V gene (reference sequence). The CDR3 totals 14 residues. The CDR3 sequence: CASSYSADTGELFF.

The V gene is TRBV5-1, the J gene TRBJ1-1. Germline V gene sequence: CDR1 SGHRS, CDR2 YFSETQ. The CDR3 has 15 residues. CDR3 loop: CASSLGGGAATEAFF.